This entry concerns a single T cell receptor beta chain. The target antigen is unknown. Profiled with immunoSEQ multiplex PCR; TCRdb holds only in-frame clones, not every one. The sample consists of some 15,000 clones, more than 75% of them appearing once. The study pulled out CD4+ and CD8+ cells with positive magnetic bead selection and then checked their purity by flow cytometry. The data derive from a study of somatic mutations in cytotoxic T cells in rheumatoid arthritis. The study, taken as a whole, reports: Among under 75 patients, roughly eight showed a largest CD8+ clone that surpassed 20% of CD8+ cells. An increase in CD8+ clonality with age was seen in rheumatoid arthritis patients but not in healthy controls.

Trimming pared 0 bases from V and 3 bases from J, leaving 9 bases between. Germline values: CDR1 LGHNA, CDR2 YSLEER. The length of the CDR3 is 14 residues. The clonotype comes from an adult with rheumatoid arthritis. The chain is built from TRBV4-3 and TRBJ2-7; TRBD1 is a possible D gene (6 bases). Sequencing was done on a sample of CD8+ T cells sorted from blood. The CDR3 DNA sequence: TGCGCCAGCAGCCAAGATATAGGGGGCTACGAGCAGTACTTC. It translates to CASSQDIGGYEQYF.